The 24 T cell receptor beta chains given below trace back to one sample, sequenced in a study of T-cell reconstitution after alpha-beta-depleted transplantation in children. Unique molecular identifiers were incorporated during preparation of the TCRbeta library. One entry per CDR3 protein results from TCRdb running MiXCR on the PCR reads. The sample records some 200,000 distinct CDR3 sequences, more than 14% being singletons. This specimen consisted of PBMCs from the stem cell graft donor, obtained from the stem cell graft. These receptors all come from a human donor who donated a stem cell graft to a child with acute lymphoblastic leukemia.

The rearrangement uses TRBV27 and TRBJ2-5; D uncertain. Trimming took off 9 bases at V and 5 bases at J, with 19 bases between the two ends. CDR1 is MNHEY, CDR2 SMNVEV, per germline (reference sequence). This CDR3 comprises 14 residues. CDR3 in amino acids: CASSSMSLRETQYF. The CDR3 region has the DNA TGTGCCAGTAGTAGTATGAGCTTGCGGGAGACCCAGTACTTC.

This clonotype was counted at least ten times. The chain combines TRBV5-1 with TRBJ2-7; D tentatively reads TRBD1 or TRBD2 (5 bases each). V shed 6 bases and J shed 5 bases, with 18 bases lying between them. Per germline, CDR1 SGHRS and CDR2 YFSETQ. The CDR3 contains 14 residues. The CDR3 here is CASTNRAGSNEQYF. The CDR3 DNA follows: TGCGCCAGCACCAATCGGGCAGGGAGCAACGAGCAGTACTTC.

This clonotype was counted at least ten times. The V gene is TRBV7-9, the J gene TRBJ2-1, with 9 bases that match TRBD2. Per germline, CDR1 SEHNR and CDR2 FQNEAQ (reference sequence). With V trimmed by 4 bases and J by 2 bases, 6 bases remained unmatched. CDR3 length equals 16 residues. The CDR3 DNA sequence: TGTGCCAGCAGCTCGTTGTTAGCGGGGGCCTACAATGAGCAGTTCTTC. It encodes CASSSLLAGAYNEQFF.

This clonotype was recorded at least ten times. The chain recombines TRBV20-1 with TRBJ2-2; D is uncertain. The length of the CDR3 is 16 residues. CDR1 is DFQATT and CDR2 is SNEGSKA in the germline V gene (reference sequence). Deletions cut 0 bases from V and 3 bases from J, with 14 bases between. The CDR3 bases are TGCAGTGCTAGAGATCATAGCCTTGGGGACACCGGGGAGCTGTTTTTT. The encoded protein is CSARDHSLGDTGELFF.

In this sample, this clonotype turned up many times. This chain uses TRBV5-5 with TRBJ1-1; 7 bases are a match to TRBD1. V trimming: 7 bases; J trimming: 2 bases; junction bases outside the gene matches: 17. This CDR3 is 17 amino acids long. Germline V gene lookup returns CDR1 SGHKS and CDR2 YYEKEE (reference sequence). CDR3 DNA sequence: TGTGCCAGCGGCTGGCCCCGACAGGGTGGGGTAAACACTGAAGCTTTCTTT. Translation: CASGWPRQGGVNTEAFF.

In regard to this clonotype: The junction does not match germline at one end; this may be a read error. The chain recombines TRBV5-1 with TRBJ2-6; tentatively, D is TRBD1 (5 bases). CDR3 size: 14 residues. Per the germline V gene, CDR1 is SGHRS and CDR2 is YFSETQ. In nucleotides, the CDR3 is TGCGCCAGCAGCTTGGAGTCTGGGGCCAACGGCCTGACTTTC. This codes for CASSLESGANGLTF.

The chain employs TRBV30 and TRBJ2-1; 10 bases align to TRBD2. Losses at the gene ends were 2 bases for V and 7 bases for J; bases not matched to a gene: 8. Per the germline V gene, CDR1 is GTSNPN and CDR2 is SVGIG (reference sequence). The CDR3 runs 15 residues. The CDR3 loop reads CAWSPGLAEENEQFF. In DNA form, the CDR3 reads TGTGCCTGGAGTCCAGGACTAGCGGAGGAAAATGAGCAGTTCTTC. The full variable domain, in which reference TRBV30 and TRBJ2-1 provide the parts outside the CDR3, is SQTIHQWPATLVQPVGSPLSLECTVEGTSNPNLYWYRQAAGRGLQLLFYSVGIGQISSEVPQNLSASRPQDRQFILSSKKLLLSDSGFYLCAWSPGLAEENEQFFGPGTRLTVL.

This clonotype showed up many times. J is TRBJ2-7 and V is TRBV5-5, with 14 bases lining up with TRBD2. With 3 bases clipped from V and 5 bases from J, the junction kept 4 bases outside the gene matches. This CDR3 is built from 15 residues. CDR1 and CDR2 (germline): SGHKS, YYEKEE (reference sequence). The CDR3 DNA follows: TGTGCCAGCAGCTCCTGGGGACTAGCGGGAGACGAGCAGTACTTC. Protein product: CASSSWGLAGDEQYF.

This clonotype was seen repeatedly, ten times or more. The genes are TRBV29-1 and TRBJ1-1; D remains ambiguous. CDR1 is SQVTM and CDR2 is ANQGSEA in the germline V gene. The V and J ends lost 6 bases and 5 bases respectively, with 7 bases between them. The CDR3 has 10 residues. CDR3 sequence (DNA): TGCAGCGTCTCGAGGACTGAAGCTTTCTTT. Translated, it gives CSVSRTEAFF.

Many counts were recorded for this clonotype. The chain joins TRBV6-5 to TRBJ1-5, with D hard to call. This CDR3 spans 14 amino acids. V was cut by 2 bases and J by 2 bases, with 7 bases left in between. Per the germline V gene, CDR1 is MNHEY and CDR2 is SVGAGI. The CDR3 reads CASSYRDGNQPQHF. Written as DNA, the CDR3 is TGTGCCAGCAGTTACAGGGATGGCAATCAGCCCCAGCATTTT.

This clonotype was seen at least ten times. The chain joins TRBV6-5 to TRBJ2-7, with D unresolved. The CDR3 is 15 residues long. V was shortened by 5 bases and J by 4 bases, with 18 bases between the two germline ends. Germline CDR1 MNHEY, CDR2 SVGAGI. The CDR3 bases are TGTGCCAGCAGTCTTCTCGTAGGGCCGGGTTACGAGCAGTACTTC. This codes for CASSLLVGPGYEQYF.

This clonotype was recorded at least ten times. V gene TRBV5-1 combines with J gene TRBJ2-1; no clear D. This CDR3 has 16 amino acids. Deletions cut 2 bases from V and 0 bases from J, with 12 bases between. Germline CDR1 is SGHRS and CDR2 is YFSETQ. CDR3 residues: CASSFRTTGSYNEQFF. Written as DNA, the CDR3 is TGCGCCAGCAGCTTCCGGACGACCGGCTCCTACAATGAGCAGTTCTTC.

Points on this clonotype: This sequence may be a read error, since a much larger clone differs from it by one base. As DNA, the CDR3 is TGCAGTGCTAGGGTTGCCGGGAACGCTGAAGCTTTCTTT. Amino acids: CSARVAGNAEAFF. V is TRBV20-1 and J is TRBJ1-1; D ambiguous. Germline CDR1 is DFQATT and CDR2 is SNEGSKA (reference sequence). The CDR3 runs 13 residues.

This clonotype was counted many times. CDR3 residues: CSPLGLAGGELGQETQYF. The CDR3 nucleotides read TGCAGTCCCCTGGGACTAGCGGGAGGCGAACTGGGGCAAGAGACCCAGTACTTC. V and J are TRBV20-1 and TRBJ2-5; 15 bases match TRBD2. The CDR3 spans 18 residues. Germline V gene lookup returns CDR1 DFQATT and CDR2 SNEGSKA (reference sequence). After removal of 8 bases from V and 2 bases from J, the junction contained 15 bases not matched to a gene.

This clonotype came up many times. This chain links TRBV3-1 with TRBJ2-1; TRBD2 aligns across 7 bases. The germline gives CDR1 LGHDT, CDR2 YNNKEL (reference sequence). The CDR3 runs to 14 residues. Unmatched junction bases numbered 9, after V lost 5 bases and J lost 8 bases. The CDR3 sequence: CASSLAPTSDEQFF. The CDR3 nucleotides read TGTGCCAGCAGCTTAGCCCCCACTAGCGATGAGCAGTTCTTC.

The chain combines TRBV30 with TRBJ2-5; 11 bases are shared with TRBD2. Germline V gene sequence: CDR1 GTSNPN, CDR2 SVGIG (reference sequence). The length of the CDR3 is 15 residues. J was trimmed by 4 bases and V by 5 bases; bases with no gene match: 9. The CDR3 sequence: CAWGIAGGPGETQYF. The CDR3 coding sequence is TGTGCCTGGGGTATAGCGGGAGGGCCCGGAGAGACCCAGTACTTC.

In its sample, this clonotype was seen a few times. This sequence joins TRBV6-1 and TRBJ2-7, with TRBD2 matching 15 bases. Germline CDR1 is MNHNS and CDR2 is SASEGT. The trim removed 6 bases at V and 1 base at J, leaving 13 bases unmatched. CDR3 length: 19 amino acids. The CDR3 DNA reads TGTGCCAGCAGCTCACATGGGACTAGCGGGAGGCCTGTGTCCTACGAGCAGTACTTC. This sequence encodes CASSSHGTSGRPVSYEQYF.

The chain joins TRBV27 to TRBJ2-1; 16 positions agree with TRBD2. The CDR3 totals 19 residues. CDR1 is MNHEY, CDR2 SMNVEV, per germline (reference sequence). V gave up 5 bases and J gave up 4 bases; unmatched junction bases: 11. Written as DNA, the CDR3 is TGTGCCAGCAGTAGGCAGGGACTAGCGGGAGGGAATCCTTACAATGAGCAGTTCTTC. Its protein is CASSRQGLAGGNPYNEQFF.

This clonotype was seen ten or more times. V is TRBV5-4 and J is TRBJ2-5; 12 nucleotides agree with TRBD2. The J segment lost 1 base and the V segment lost 3 bases, leaving 7 bases of the junction unmatched. The CDR3 sequence is 17 residues long. Germline V gives CDR1 SGHNT, CDR2 YYREEE (reference sequence). In DNA form, the CDR3 reads TGTGCCAGCAGCTCCGGGACTAGCGGGCTCTCCCAAGAGACCCAGTACTTC. This gives the protein CASSSGTSGLSQETQYF.

This clonotype was picked up many times. This sequence joins TRBV7-9 and TRBJ2-5; no clear D gene. V lost 5 bases and J lost 5, with 9 bases in between. Germline V CDR1 and CDR2: SEHNR, FQNEAQ (reference sequence). This CDR3 region has 12 residues. The CDR3 sequence is CASSLNWETQYF. The DNA for the CDR3 is TGTGCCAGCAGCCTTAATTGGGAGACCCAGTACTTC.

V gene TRBV5-1 combines with J gene TRBJ1-1; TRBD1 might be the D (5 bases). The V gene lost 0 bases and the J gene lost 4 bases, with 13 bases spanning the gap. Germline-derived CDR1 and CDR2 are SGHRS and YFSETQ. The CDR3 is made up of 15 amino acids. The CDR3 here is CASSLAYGGGTEAFF. For the CDR3, the DNA is TGCGCCAGCAGCTTGGCCTATGGGGGAGGCACTGAAGCTTTCTTT. The whole variable domain, filled in from reference TRBV5-1 and TRBJ1-1, reads KAGVTQTPRYLIKTRGQQVTLSCSPISGHRSVSWYQQTPGQGLQFLFEYFSETQRNKGNFPGRFSGRQFSNSRSEMNVSTLELGDSALYLCASSLAYGGGTEAFFGQGTRLTVV.

As concerns this clonotype: A much larger clonotype is one base distant, so this may be a read error. The rearrangement joins TRBV29-1 to TRBJ2-1; 8 nucleotides match TRBD1. This CDR3 spans 14 amino acids. Per germline, CDR1 SQVTM and CDR2 ANQGSEA. The CDR3 DNA is TGCAGCGTTCAGACAGGGGCCTCCTACAATGAGCACTTCTTC. As protein: CSVQTGASYNEHFF.

This clonotype was counted once. The gene calls are TRBV9 and TRBJ1-1; 9 nucleotides line up with TRBD1. The V and J ends lost 1 base and 4 bases, in that order; junction bases with no gene match: 8. In germline, CDR1 is SGDLS, CDR2 YYNGEE. CDR3 size: 16 residues. The CDR3 loop reads CASSVTPGTGSTEAFF. The CDR3 DNA follows: TGTGCCAGCAGCGTAACCCCCGGGACAGGGAGCACTGAAGCTTTCTTT.

The sample holds many counts of this clonotype. This rearrangement joins TRBV5-1 to TRBJ2-3; 12 bases match TRBD2. The CDR3 is 17 residues long. The V and J ends lost 0 bases and 5 bases, in that order; junction bases with no gene match: 7. Germline V lookup: CDR1 SGHRS, CDR2 YFSETQ. The CDR3 loop reads CASSLELTSGSGDTQYF. The DNA of the CDR3 is TGCGCCAGCAGCTTGGAATTGACTAGCGGGAGCGGAGATACGCAGTATTTT.